Below are 2 T cell receptor beta chains sequenced from a single sample in a study of radiotherapy plus CTLA-4 blockade in lung cancer. Produced via immunoSEQ multiplex PCR; TCRdb's table is partial and in-frame only. The table lists 70,000 to 100,000 clones, approximately 83% of them singletons. The sequencing here drew on peripheral blood, taken from a patient treated with radiotherapy plus ipilimumab. The origin of the receptors is a human donor with non-small cell lung cancer who had a partial response to radiotherapy plus ipilimumab.

This clone was seen a few times. J is TRBJ2-1 and V is TRBV30; weak D call: TRBD1 (6 bases). V shed 0 bases and J shed 0 bases, with 6 bases lying between them. CDR1 GTSNPN and CDR2 SVGIG come from the germline V gene (reference sequence). The CDR3 is made up of 14 amino acids. The CDR3 reads CAWSVDSSYNEQFF. In DNA form, the CDR3 reads TGTGCCTGGAGTGTGGACAGCTCCTACAATGAGCAGTTCTTC.

This rearrangement joins TRBV5-1 to TRBJ1-2; maybe TRBD1 (5 bases). V shed 3 bases and J shed 5 bases, with 11 bases lying between them. Germline V gene data show CDR1 as SGHRS and CDR2 as YFSETQ. This CDR3 region has 13 residues. The CDR3 DNA reads TGCGCCAGCAGCTCTACAGGAGATTATGGCTACACCTTC. Translated: CASSSTGDYGYTF.